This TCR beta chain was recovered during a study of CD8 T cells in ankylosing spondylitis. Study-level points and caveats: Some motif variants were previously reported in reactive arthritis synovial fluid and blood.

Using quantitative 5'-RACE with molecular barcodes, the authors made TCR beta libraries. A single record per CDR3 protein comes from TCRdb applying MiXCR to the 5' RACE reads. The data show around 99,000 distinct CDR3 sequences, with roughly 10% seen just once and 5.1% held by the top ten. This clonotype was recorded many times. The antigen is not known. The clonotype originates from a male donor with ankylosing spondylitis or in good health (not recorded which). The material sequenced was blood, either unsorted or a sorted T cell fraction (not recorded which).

This CDR3 is CSVGEINQPQHF. Written as DNA, the CDR3 is TGCAGCGTTGGGGAGATCAATCAGCCCCAGCATTTT. This chain connects TRBV29-1 to TRBJ1-5; D unresolved. The CDR3 contains 12 residues. V gave up 4 bases and J gave up 3 bases, with 7 bases separating them. From germline, CDR1 is SQVTM and CDR2 ANQGSEA.